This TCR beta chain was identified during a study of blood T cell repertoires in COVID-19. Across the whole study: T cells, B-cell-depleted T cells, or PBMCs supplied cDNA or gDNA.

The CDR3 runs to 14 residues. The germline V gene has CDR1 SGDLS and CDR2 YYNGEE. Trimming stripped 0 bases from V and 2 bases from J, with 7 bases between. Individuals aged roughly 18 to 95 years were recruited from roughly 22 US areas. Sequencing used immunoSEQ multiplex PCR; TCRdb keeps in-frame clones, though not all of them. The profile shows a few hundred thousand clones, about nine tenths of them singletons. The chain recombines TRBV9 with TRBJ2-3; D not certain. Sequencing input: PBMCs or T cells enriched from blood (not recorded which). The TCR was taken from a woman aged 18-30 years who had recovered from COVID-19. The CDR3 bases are TGTGCCAGCAGCGTAGGGGTAGCCACAGATACGCAGTATTTT. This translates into CASSVGVATDTQYF.